The 11 T cell receptor beta chains listed next were all sequenced from one sample in a study of blood T cell repertoires in COVID-19. Only in-frame clones appear in the TCRdb table, and some are missing; sequencing was by immunoSEQ multiplex PCR. Of roughly 250,000 clones in the sample, 82% were seen once. Source material: peripheral blood. The receptors were sampled from a woman aged 60-75 years with active or convalescent COVID-19.

V usage is TRBV6-5 and J usage is TRBJ1-6, with D possibly TRBD1 on 5 matching bases. Germline lookup yields CDR1 MNHEY and CDR2 SVGAGI. CDR3 length: 15 amino acids. Trimming removed 2 bases at V and 6 bases at J, with 11 bases between. CDR3 sequence reads: CASSYVAGSNSPLHF. The CDR3 nucleotides read TGTGCCAGCAGTTACGTGGCAGGGTCTAATTCACCCCTCCACTTT.

This clone showed up just a few times. This chain joins TRBV6-5 and TRBJ1-1, with D possibly matching TRBD1 (5 bases). V was pared by 6 bases and J by 7 bases, with 12 bases between. The CDR3 loop spans 12 amino acids. From germline, CDR1 is MNHEY and CDR2 SVGAGI. The DNA of the CDR3 is TGTGCCAGCAGGCCTGGGGCCGGTGAAGCTTTCTTT. It specifies CASRPGAGEAFF.

This clone was counted ten times or more. The genes are TRBV2 and TRBJ2-1, with D unclear. V was pared by 7 bases and J by 3 bases, with 10 bases between. CDR3 size: 13 residues. CDR1 SNHLY and CDR2 FYNNEI come from the germline V gene. CDR3 sequence reads: CASTENSYNEQFF. CDR3 sequence (DNA): TGTGCCAGCACCGAGAACAGCTACAATGAGCAGTTCTTC.

V gene TRBV2 combines with J gene TRBJ1-2; TRBD1 aligns across 8 bases. With 6 bases clipped from V and 3 bases from J, the junction kept 6 bases outside the gene matches. The CDR3 is 14 amino acids. Germline-derived CDR1 and CDR2 are SNHLY and FYNNEI. The CDR3 DNA reads TGTGCCAGCAGCTCCCAGGGGGCAGACTATGGCTACACCTTC. Protein product: CASSSQGADYGYTF.

V is TRBV5-1 and J is TRBJ1-3; D possibly corresponds to TRBD1 (6 bases). Germline V gene data show CDR1 as SGHRS and CDR2 as YFSETQ. CDR3 length: 15 amino acids. V was clipped by 4 bases and J by 2 bases, with 13 bases between them. As DNA, the CDR3 is TGCGCCAGCAGCGAGGGGGTTGCGACTGGAAACACCATATATTTT. Translating gives CASSEGVATGNTIYF.

Written as DNA, the CDR3 is TGTGCCATCAGTGAGCCGGACAGAATTTACTATGGCTACACCTTC. This encodes CAISEPDRIYYGYTF. This chain links TRBV10-3 with TRBJ1-2; a weak D match, TRBD1 (6 bases). Germline values: CDR1 ENHRY, CDR2 SYGVKD. Trimming stripped 2 bases from V and 3 bases from J, with 13 bases between. CDR3 size: 15 residues.

The V gene is TRBV14, the J gene TRBJ2-1; unclear D gene. Trimming removed 4 bases at V and 10 bases at J, with 11 bases between. Germline V lookup: CDR1 SGHDN, CDR2 FVKESK. This CDR3 spans 12 amino acids. CDR3 coding DNA: TGTGCCAGCAGCCTCTCTAGATACGAGCAGTTCTTC. This translates into CASSLSRYEQFF.

V gene TRBV11-2 combines with J gene TRBJ2-1, with TRBD2 matching over 7 bases. Germline V gives CDR1 SGHAT, CDR2 FQNNGV. V lost 5 bases to trimming and J lost 7 bases; unmatched junction nucleotides: 23. CDR3 length: 19 residues. The CDR3 coding sequence is TGTGCCAGCAGCCGTATTCCCCGATTACCCCGGGGGGAGGTGAATGAGCAGTTCTTC. It encodes CASSRIPRLPRGEVNEQFF.

The chain has TRBV6-6 and TRBJ2-3, with D maybe TRBD1 (6 bases). The length of the CDR3 is 11 residues. Trimming shortened V by 2 bases and J by 10 bases, and 7 bases separated the two germline ends. Germline V gene sequence: CDR1 MNHNY, CDR2 SVGAGI (reference sequence). The CDR3 sequence is CASSYNRAQYF. The CDR3, as DNA: TGTGCCAGCAGTTACAACAGGGCGCAGTATTTT.

This clone was picked up one time. V usage is TRBV19 and J usage is TRBJ1-6; a weak D match, TRBD1 (6 bases). From germline, CDR1 is LNHDA and CDR2 SQIVND (reference sequence). This CDR3 is built from 16 residues. Between the trimmed V and J ends, which lost 6 bases and 6 bases, there was a span of 18 bases. This CDR3 is CASSPRTAPPNSPLHF. The CDR3 region has the DNA TGTGCCAGTAGCCCCCGGACAGCGCCGCCTAATTCACCCCTCCACTTT.

This clone appeared a single time. V usage is TRBV20-1 and J usage is TRBJ2-1; possibly TRBD2 for D (6 bases). The V gene's germline CDR1 is DFQATT and CDR2 SNEGSKA (reference sequence). This CDR3 is built from 11 residues. V lost 5 bases and J lost 15, with 17 bases in between. The CDR3 loop is CSASRTKVGFF. Written as DNA, the CDR3 is TGCAGTGCTTCCCGGACTAAGGTCGGGTTCTTC.